The clone carrying this T cell receptor beta chain was seen a few times. The antigen is undetermined. It was 5'RACE with constant-segment primers that produced the TCR alpha and TCR beta cDNA libraries, which carried sample barcodes and UMIs. TCRdb re-analysed the 5' RACE reads in MiXCR, keeping a single row per CDR3 protein. The table shows fewer than 150,000 distinct CDR3 sequences, with more than 13% occurring only once. The entry originates in a study of T-cell memory formation after mild COVID-19. This CDR3 has 16 residues. Germline loops: CDR1 MNHEY, CDR2 SVGEGT. Trimming took 3 bases from V and 2 from J; bases not matched to a gene: 5. Study-level findings and limits: Among CD4+ contracting clones, most were CM and EM, and CD8+ ones EMRA. Whether second-wave clones peaking at day 37 were SARS-CoV-2 specific went unconfirmed. A second wave expanding day 15 to 37 was CD4+-biased; contracting clones were balanced.

The gene calls are TRBV6-2 or TRBV6-3 and TRBJ2-3, with 10 bases matching TRBD2. Sequenced sample: PBMCs or a T cell subset sorted from them (not recorded which). The receptor was isolated from an adult woman who had mild COVID-19 (a few samples of this study predate the infection). Cell type and time point are not known. This chain's CDR3 is CASSYSGRRDTDTQYF. The DNA of the CDR3 is TGTGCCAGCAGTTATAGCGGGAGGAGGGACACAGATACGCAGTATTTT.